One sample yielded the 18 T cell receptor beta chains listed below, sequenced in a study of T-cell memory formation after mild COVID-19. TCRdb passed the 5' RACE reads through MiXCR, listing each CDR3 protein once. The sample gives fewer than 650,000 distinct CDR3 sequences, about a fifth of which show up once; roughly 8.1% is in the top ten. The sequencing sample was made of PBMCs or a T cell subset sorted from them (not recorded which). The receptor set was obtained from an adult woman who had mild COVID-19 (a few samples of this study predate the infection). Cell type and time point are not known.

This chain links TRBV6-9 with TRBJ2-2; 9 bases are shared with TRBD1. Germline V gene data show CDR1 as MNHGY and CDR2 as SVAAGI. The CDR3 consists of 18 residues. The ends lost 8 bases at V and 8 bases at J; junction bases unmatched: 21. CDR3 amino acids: CASPAHPGQGRFVGELFF. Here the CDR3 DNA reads TGTGCCAGCCCCGCCCACCCGGGACAGGGACGGTTCGTTGGGGAGCTGTTTTTT.

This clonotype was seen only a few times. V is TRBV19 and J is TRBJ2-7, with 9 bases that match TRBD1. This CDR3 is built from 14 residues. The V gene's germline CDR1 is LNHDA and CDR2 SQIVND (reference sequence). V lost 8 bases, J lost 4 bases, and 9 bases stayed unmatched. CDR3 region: CASAPGTGPYEQYF. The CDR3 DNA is TGTGCCAGTGCCCCCGGGACAGGGCCTTACGAGCAGTACTTC. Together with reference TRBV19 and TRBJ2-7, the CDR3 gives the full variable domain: DGGITQSPKYLFRKEGQNVTLSCEQNLNHDAMYWYRQDPGQGLRLIYYSQIVNDFQKGDIAEGYSVSREKKESFPLTVTSAQKNPTAFYLCASAPGTGPYEQYFGPGTRLTVT.

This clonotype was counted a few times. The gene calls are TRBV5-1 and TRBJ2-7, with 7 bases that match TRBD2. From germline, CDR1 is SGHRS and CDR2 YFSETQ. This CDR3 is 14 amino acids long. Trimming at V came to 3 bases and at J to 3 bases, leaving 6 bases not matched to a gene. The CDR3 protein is CASSSQRDDYEQYF. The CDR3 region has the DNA TGCGCCAGCAGCTCCCAGCGGGACGACTACGAGCAGTACTTC. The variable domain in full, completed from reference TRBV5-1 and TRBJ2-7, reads KAGVTQTPRYLIKTRGQQVTLSCSPISGHRSVSWYQQTPGQGLQFLFEYFSETQRNKGNFPGRFSGRQFSNSRSEMNVSTLELGDSALYLCASSSQRDDYEQYFGPGTRLTVT.

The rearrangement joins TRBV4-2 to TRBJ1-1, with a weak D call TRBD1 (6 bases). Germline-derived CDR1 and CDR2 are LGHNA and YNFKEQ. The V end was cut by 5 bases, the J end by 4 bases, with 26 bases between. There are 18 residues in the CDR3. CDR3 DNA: TGTGCCAGCAGCTCAGGGTCCTACGGGGGCTCGTACACCACTGAAGCTTTCTTT. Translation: CASSSGSYGGSYTTEAFF.

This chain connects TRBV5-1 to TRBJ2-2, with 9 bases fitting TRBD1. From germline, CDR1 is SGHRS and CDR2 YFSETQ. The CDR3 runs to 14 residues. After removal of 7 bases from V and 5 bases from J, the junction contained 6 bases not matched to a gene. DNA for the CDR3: TGCGCCAGCGGTCCGGGACAGGGTACCGGGGAGCTGTTTTTT. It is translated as CASGPGQGTGELFF.

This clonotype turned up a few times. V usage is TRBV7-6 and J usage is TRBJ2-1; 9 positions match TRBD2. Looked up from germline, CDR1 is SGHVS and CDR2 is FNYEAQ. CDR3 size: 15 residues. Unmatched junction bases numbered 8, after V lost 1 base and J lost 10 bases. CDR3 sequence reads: CASSLGGRAVEEQFF. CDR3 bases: TGTGCCAGCAGCTTAGGCGGGAGGGCCGTGGAGGAGCAGTTCTTC.

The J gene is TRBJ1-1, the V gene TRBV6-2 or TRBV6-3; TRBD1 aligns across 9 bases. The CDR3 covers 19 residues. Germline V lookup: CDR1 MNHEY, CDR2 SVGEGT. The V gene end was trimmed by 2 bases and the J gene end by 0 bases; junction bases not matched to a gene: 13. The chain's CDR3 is CASSYLTGGTSSMNTEAFF. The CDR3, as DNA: TGTGCCAGCAGTTACCTTACAGGGGGCACGTCCTCCATGAACACTGAAGCTTTCTTT.

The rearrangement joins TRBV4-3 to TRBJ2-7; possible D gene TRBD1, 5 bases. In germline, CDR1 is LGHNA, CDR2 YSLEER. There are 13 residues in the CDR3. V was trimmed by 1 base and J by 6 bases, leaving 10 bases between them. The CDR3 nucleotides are TGCGCCAGCAGCCAAGGAAGGGGAAGCGAGCAGTACTTC. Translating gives CASSQGRGSEQYF.

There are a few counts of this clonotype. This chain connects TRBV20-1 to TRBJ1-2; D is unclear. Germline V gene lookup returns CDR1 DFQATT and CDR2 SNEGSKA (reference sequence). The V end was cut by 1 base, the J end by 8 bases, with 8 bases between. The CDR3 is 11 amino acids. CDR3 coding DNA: TGCAGTGCTAGAGGACAAGACGGCTACACCTTC. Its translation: CSARGQDGYTF.

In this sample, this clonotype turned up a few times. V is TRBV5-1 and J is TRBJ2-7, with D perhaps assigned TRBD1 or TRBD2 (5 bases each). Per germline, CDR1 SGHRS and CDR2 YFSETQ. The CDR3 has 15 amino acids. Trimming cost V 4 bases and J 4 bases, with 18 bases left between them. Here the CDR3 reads CASSAGTASRYEQYF. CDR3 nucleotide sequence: TGCGCCAGCAGCGCCGGGACCGCCTCCCGTTACGAGCAGTACTTC.

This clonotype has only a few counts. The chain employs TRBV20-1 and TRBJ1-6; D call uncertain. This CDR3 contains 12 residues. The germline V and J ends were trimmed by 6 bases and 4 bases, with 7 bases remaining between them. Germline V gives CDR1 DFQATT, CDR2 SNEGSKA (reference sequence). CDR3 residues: CSARRYNSPLHF. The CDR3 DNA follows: TGCAGTGCGAGGAGATATAATTCACCCCTCCACTTT.

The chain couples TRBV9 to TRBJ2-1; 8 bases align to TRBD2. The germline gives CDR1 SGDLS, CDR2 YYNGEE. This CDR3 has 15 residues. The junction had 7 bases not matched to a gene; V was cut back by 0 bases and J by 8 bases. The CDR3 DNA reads TGTGCCAGCAGCGTAGCGGGAGGGGTGATTGATGAGCAGTTCTTC. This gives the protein CASSVAGGVIDEQFF.

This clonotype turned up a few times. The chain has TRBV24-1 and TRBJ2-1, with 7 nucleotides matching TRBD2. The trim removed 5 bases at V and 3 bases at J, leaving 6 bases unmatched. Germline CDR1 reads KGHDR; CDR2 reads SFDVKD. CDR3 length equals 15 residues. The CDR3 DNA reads TGTGCCACCAGTGCCGGGGGGAACCTCTACAATGAGCAGTTCTTC. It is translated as CATSAGGNLYNEQFF.

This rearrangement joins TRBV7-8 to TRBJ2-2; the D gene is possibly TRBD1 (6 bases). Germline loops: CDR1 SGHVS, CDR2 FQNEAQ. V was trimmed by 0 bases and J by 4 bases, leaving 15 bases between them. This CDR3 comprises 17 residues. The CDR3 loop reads CASSLAKTGSRTGELFF. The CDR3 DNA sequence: TGTGCCAGCAGCTTAGCAAAGACAGGTTCTCGCACCGGGGAGCTGTTTTTT.

CDR3 DNA sequence: TGCACCTCTGAGGACAGGTCAATGAACACTGAAGCTTTCTTT. This codes for CTSEDRSMNTEAFF. The chain couples TRBV20-1 to TRBJ1-1; 7 positions match TRBD1. The CDR3 runs 14 residues. Germline CDR1 reads DFQATT; CDR2 reads SNEGSKA (reference sequence).

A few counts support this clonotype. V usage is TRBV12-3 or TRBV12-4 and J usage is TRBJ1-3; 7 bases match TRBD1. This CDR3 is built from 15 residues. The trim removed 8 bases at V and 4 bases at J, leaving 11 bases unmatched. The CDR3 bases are TGTGCCAGCCAAATGACAGGGCCTGACGGAAACACCATATATTTT. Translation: CASQMTGPDGNTIYF.

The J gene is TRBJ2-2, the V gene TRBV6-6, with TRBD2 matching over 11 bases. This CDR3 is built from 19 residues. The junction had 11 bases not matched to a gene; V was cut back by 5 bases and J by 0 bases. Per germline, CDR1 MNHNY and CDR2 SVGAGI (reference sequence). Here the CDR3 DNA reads TGTGCCAGCAGTCAAATAGCGGGGGGGACCGGTCCGAACACCGGGGAGCTGTTTTTT. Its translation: CASSQIAGGTGPNTGELFF.

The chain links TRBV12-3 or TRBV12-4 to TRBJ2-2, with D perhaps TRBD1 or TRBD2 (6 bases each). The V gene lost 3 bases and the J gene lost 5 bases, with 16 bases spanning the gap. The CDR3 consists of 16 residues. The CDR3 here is CASSLEGGRDTGELFF. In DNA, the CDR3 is TGTGCCAGCAGTTTGGAGGGGGGCCGGGATACCGGGGAGCTGTTTTTT.